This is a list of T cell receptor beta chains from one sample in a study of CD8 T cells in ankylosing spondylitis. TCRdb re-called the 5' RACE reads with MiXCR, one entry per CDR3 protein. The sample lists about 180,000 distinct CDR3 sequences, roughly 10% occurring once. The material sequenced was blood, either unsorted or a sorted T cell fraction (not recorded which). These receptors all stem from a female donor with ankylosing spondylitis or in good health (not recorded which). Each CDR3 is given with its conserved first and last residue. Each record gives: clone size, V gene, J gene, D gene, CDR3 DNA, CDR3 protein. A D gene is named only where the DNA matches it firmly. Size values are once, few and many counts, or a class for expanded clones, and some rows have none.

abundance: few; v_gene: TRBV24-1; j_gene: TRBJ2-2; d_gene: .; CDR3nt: TGTGCCACCAGTGACCCCGCAGACACCGGGGAGCTGTTTTTT; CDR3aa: CATSDPADTGELFF
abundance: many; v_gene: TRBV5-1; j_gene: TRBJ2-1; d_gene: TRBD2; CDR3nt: TGCGCCAGCAGCCCCGGACTAGAGCCCAACAATGAGCAGTTCTTC; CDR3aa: CASSPGLEPNNEQFF
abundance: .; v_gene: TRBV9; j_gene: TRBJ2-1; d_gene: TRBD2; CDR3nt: TGTGCCAGCAGCCCCATGGGGGGGAATGAGCAGTTCTTC; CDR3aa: CASSPMGGNEQFF
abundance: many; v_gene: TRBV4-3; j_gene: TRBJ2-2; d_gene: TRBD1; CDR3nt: TGCGCCAGCAGCCCGTGGACAGGGGCGCACACCGGGGAGCTGTTTTTT; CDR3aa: CASSPWTGAHTGELFF
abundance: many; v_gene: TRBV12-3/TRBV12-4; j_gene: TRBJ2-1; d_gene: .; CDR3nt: TGTGCCAGCAGTTTAACGCAGCCCGAAACCCACAATGAGCAGTTCTTC; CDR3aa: CASSLTQPETHNEQFF
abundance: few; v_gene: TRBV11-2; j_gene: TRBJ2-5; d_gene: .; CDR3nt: TGTGCCAGCAGCTTAGGACCCGCCTGGCAAGAGACCCAGTACTTC; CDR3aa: CASSLGPAWQETQYF
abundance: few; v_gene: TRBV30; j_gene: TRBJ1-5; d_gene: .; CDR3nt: TGTGCCTGGAGTGTGAGGGCAGGCAATCAGCCCCAGCATTTT; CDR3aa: CAWSVRAGNQPQHF
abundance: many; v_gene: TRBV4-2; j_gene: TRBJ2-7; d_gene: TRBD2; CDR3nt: TGTGCCAGCAGCGAAGGGGGACTAGCGTACGAGCAGTACTTC; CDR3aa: CASSEGGLAYEQYF
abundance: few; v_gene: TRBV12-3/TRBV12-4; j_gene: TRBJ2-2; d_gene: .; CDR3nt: TGTGCCAGCAGTTTACCCGACGGCCCAAACACCGGGGAGCTGTTTTTT; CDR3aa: CASSLPDGPNTGELFF
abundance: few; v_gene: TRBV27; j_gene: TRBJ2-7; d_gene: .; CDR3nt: TGTGCCAGCAGTATCGGTGACGAGCAGTACTTC; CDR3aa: CASSIGDEQYF
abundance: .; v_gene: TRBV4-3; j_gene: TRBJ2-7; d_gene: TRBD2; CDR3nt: TGCGCCAGCAGCCAACTTATTACTAGCGCAGACTACGAGCAGTACTTC; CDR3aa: CASSQLITSADYEQYF